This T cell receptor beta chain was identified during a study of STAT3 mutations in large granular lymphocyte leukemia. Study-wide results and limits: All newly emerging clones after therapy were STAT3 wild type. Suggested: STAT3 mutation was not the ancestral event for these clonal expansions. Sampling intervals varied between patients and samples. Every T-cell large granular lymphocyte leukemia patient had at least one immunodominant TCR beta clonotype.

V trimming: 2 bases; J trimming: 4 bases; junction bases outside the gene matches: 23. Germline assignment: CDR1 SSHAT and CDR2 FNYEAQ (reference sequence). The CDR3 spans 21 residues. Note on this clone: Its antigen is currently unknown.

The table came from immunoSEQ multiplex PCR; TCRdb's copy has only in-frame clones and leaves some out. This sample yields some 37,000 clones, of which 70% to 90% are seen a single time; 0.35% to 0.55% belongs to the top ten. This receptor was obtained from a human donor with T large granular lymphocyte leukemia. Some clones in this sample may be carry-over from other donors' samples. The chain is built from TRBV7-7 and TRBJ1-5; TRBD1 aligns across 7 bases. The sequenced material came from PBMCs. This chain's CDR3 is CASSLPSQDRKVGGVNQPQHF. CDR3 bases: TGTGCCAGCAGCTTACCCTCGCAGGACAGGAAGGTGGGTGGTGTTAATCAGCCCCAGCATTTT.